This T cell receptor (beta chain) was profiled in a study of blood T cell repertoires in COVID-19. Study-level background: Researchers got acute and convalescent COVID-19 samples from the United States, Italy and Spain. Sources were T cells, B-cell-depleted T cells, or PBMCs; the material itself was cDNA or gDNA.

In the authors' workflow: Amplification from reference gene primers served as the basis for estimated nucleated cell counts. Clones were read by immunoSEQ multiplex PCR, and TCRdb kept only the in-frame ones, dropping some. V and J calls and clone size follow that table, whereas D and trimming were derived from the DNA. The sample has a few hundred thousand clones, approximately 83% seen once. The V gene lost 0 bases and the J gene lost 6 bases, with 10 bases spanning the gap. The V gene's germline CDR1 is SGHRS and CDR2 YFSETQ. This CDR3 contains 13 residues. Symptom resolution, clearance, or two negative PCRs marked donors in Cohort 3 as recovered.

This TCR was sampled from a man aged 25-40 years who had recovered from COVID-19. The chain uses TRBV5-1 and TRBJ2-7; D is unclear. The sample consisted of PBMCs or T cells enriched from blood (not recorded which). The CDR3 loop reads CASSLVSLPEQYF. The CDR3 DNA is TGCGCCAGCAGCTTGGTGTCCCTCCCCGAGCAGTACTTC.